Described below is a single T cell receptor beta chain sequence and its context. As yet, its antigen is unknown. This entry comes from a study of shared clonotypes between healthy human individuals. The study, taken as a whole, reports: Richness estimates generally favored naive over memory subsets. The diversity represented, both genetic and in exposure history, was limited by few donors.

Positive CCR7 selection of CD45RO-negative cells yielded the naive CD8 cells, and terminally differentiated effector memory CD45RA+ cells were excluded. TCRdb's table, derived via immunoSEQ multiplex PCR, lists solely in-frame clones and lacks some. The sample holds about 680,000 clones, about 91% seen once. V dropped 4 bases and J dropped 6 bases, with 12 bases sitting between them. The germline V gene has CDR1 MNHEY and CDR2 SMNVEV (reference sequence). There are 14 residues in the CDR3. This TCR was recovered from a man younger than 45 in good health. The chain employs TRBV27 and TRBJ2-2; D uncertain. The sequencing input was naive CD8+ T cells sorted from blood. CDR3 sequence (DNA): TGTGCCAGCAGTTCTGGACCCCTTCCCGGGGAGCTGTTTTTT. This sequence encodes CASSSGPLPGELFF.